What follows is one T cell receptor beta chain and its context. Its specificity is not known. Authors' data handling: Out-of-frame sequences were removed, leaving around 2.2 million distinct TCRbeta sequences. Some clones are missing from TCRdb's copy, which holds only in-frame ones; the method was immunoSEQ multiplex PCR. That table gives V, J and clone size, and the DNA gave D and trimming. The table records about 62,000 clones, about 80% of them present only once. Trimming shortened V by 5 bases and J by 8 bases, and 19 bases separated the two germline ends. This CDR3 contains 15 residues. CDR1 is MDHEN, CDR2 SYDVKM, per germline. The sort gate was single viable CD3+CD4+CD8-CD45RO+ cells for memory CD4+ T cells. CMV serostatus came from serum IgG against pp150, pp28, p38, p52. The sample belongs to a study of memory CD4+ T cells and cytomegalovirus serostatus. Study outcomes and limitations: About 40% of the roughly 160 known CMV-associated TCRbeta sequences appeared in CD4+ memory.

What was sequenced was memory CD4+ T cells from blood. The chain combines TRBV28 with TRBJ1-3; possibly TRBD1 for D (5 bases). This TCR came from an adult in good health and CMV-seropositive. The CDR3 protein is CASSGGTLVRDTIYF. CDR3 bases: TGTGCCAGCAGTGGGGGGACCCTCGTGAGGGACACCATATATTTT. The full variable domain, its missing parts supplied by reference TRBV28 and TRBJ1-3, is DVKVTQSSRYLVKRTGEKVFLECVQDMDHENMFWYRQDPGLGLRLIYFSYDVKMKEKGDIPEGYSVSREKKERFSLILESASTNQTSMYLCASSGGTLVRDTIYFGEGSWLTVV.